The rows below give T cell receptor beta chains drawn from one sample of a study of Ad26.COV2.S vaccination and SARS-CoV-2 variants. Using immunoSEQ multiplex PCR, the repertoire was profiled, and TCRdb retains in-frame clones only, with some absent. The repertoire holds about 420,000 clones, with around 87% as singletons. The sequenced sample was peripheral blood, obtained in a trial of Ad26.COV2.S vaccine versus placebo. The receptors were sampled from a person between 18 and 59 years old who received the Ad26.COV2.S COVID-19 vaccine or a placebo. Each CDR3 is given without its conserved first and last residue.

v_gene	j_gene	CDR3aa
TRBV19	TRBJ1-5	ASSIAVGSNQPQH
TRBV19	TRBJ2-7	ASAPGQGREQY
TRBV27	TRBJ1-2	ASSLSPDSGGGYT
TRBV30	TRBJ1-5	AWSRTDNQPQH
TRBV6-2/TRBV6-3	TRBJ1-5	ASSYPGGGRSNQPQH
TRBV18	TRBJ1-3	ASSPPGGPGNTIY
TRBV28	TRBJ1-5	ASSLKPGGYSNQPQH
TRBV25-1	TRBJ1-5	ASSLQELNQPQH
TRBV9	TRBJ2-1	ASSPLRVNGDEQF
TRBV5-1	TRBJ2-3	ASSFDRASTDTQY
TRBV7-9	TRBJ2-7	ASSSRTTAPYEQY
TRBV12-3/TRBV12-4	TRBJ2-5	ASSGVFPETQY
TRBV7-2	TRBJ2-5	ASSLARVGETQY
TRBV3-1/TRBV3-2	TRBJ1-4	ASSQDRGRVANEKLF
TRBV11-2	TRBJ2-2	ASSLGQGALNTGELF
TRBV9	TRBJ2-1	ASSVSGTSAYNEQF
TRBV3-1/TRBV3-2	TRBJ1-1	ASSYPTGRAEAF